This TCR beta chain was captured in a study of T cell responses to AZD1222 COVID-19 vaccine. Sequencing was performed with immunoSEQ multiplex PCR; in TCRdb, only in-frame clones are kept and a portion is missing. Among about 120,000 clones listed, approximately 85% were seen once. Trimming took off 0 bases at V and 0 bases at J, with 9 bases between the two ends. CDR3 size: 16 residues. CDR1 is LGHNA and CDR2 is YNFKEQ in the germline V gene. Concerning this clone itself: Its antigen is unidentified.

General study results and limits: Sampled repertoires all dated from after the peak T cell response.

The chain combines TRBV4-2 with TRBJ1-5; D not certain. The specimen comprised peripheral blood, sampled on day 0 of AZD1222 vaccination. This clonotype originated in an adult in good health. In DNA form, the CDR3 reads TGTGCCAGCAGCCAAGATTGGGTAAATAGCAATCAGCCCCAGCATTTT. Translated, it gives CASSQDWVNSNQPQHF.